One sample yielded the 19 T cell receptor beta chains listed below, sequenced in a study of T cells in Graves' hyperthyroidism and ophthalmopathy. What was amplified from RNA transcripts were TCR beta CDR3 regions. Initially, a first-round RT-PCR of the TCR CDR3 employed the HTBI primer set. TCRdb reprocessed the multiplex PCR reads with MiXCR, giving one entry per CDR3 protein. The profile shows hundreds of thousands of distinct CDR3 sequences, 14% of them singletons. Material for sequencing was blood. These TCRs come from a middle-aged woman with Graves' hyperthyroidism.

The sample holds a few counts of this clonotype. The chain recombines TRBV2 with TRBJ1-5, with D unclear. Germline loops: CDR1 SNHLY, CDR2 FYNNEI. This CDR3 comprises 14 residues. The ends were cut back, 3 bases at V and 0 bases at J, with 6 bases in the middle. In DNA form, the CDR3 reads TGTGCCAGCAGTGATTGGGATAGCAATCAGCCCCAGCATTTT. Translating gives CASSDWDSNQPQHF.

This clonotype came up a few times. The chain couples TRBV19 to TRBJ1-1, with D hard to call. CDR1 is LNHDA, CDR2 SQIVND, per germline (reference sequence). The CDR3 loop spans 13 amino acids. Between the trimmed V and J ends, which lost 4 bases and 0 bases, there was a span of 6 bases. The CDR3 DNA is TGTGCCAGTAGTACAACCCTGAACACTGAAGCTTTCTTT. It yields the protein CASSTTLNTEAFF.

This clonotype has a count of ten or more. V usage is TRBV20-1 and J usage is TRBJ2-1, with 8 bases matching TRBD2. Germline CDR1 reads DFQATT; CDR2 reads SNEGSKA (reference sequence). The CDR3 runs 18 residues. Trimming cost V 5 bases and J 0 bases; bases outside gene matches: 15. CDR3 protein: CSADPGGVAGSSYNEQFF. The DNA of the CDR3 is TGCAGTGCTGACCCCGGGGGGGTAGCGGGTAGCTCCTACAATGAGCAGTTCTTC.

This clonotype was observed a handful of times. The chain carries TRBV20-1 and TRBJ2-7; 7 bases are a match to TRBD2. With 6 bases clipped from V and 0 bases from J, the junction kept 11 bases outside the gene matches. Germline-derived CDR1 and CDR2 are DFQATT and SNEGSKA (reference sequence). This CDR3 has 15 residues. CDR3 in DNA: TGCAGTGCCAGCTCAAGCGGGACCTTCTCCTACGAGCAGTACTTC. Translation: CSASSSGTFSYEQYF.

This clonotype was counted ten times or more. The V call is TRBV28, the J call TRBJ1-1; no clear D. The CDR3 has 12 residues. With 2 bases removed from V and 4 bases from J, the gap between germline ends came to 5 bases. Germline assignment: CDR1 MDHEN and CDR2 SYDVKM. The CDR3 is CASSLIATEAFF. CDR3 bases: TGTGCCAGCAGTTTAATAGCCACTGAAGCTTTCTTT. The whole variable domain, remainder taken from reference TRBV28 and TRBJ1-1, is DVKVTQSSRYLVKRTGEKVFLECVQDMDHENMFWYRQDPGLGLRLIYFSYDVKMKEKGDIPEGYSVSREKKERFSLILESASTNQTSMYLCASSLIATEAFFGQGTRLTVV.

This clonotype has ten or more counts. The chain uses TRBV11-3 and TRBJ2-7, with a weak D call TRBD1 (5 bases). V gave up 5 bases and J gave up 4 bases, with 15 bases separating them. The CDR3 length is 14 residues. Germline CDR1 reads SGHNT; CDR2 reads YENEEA. CDR3 DNA: TGTGCCAGCAGCGCCCTGATCTCAGGGTACGAGCAGTACTTC. Translating it yields CASSALISGYEQYF.

This clonotype showed up many times. The gene calls are TRBV12-3 or TRBV12-4 and TRBJ2-1; tentative D call: TRBD1 (6 bases). The length of the CDR3 is 15 residues. V lost 5 bases and J lost 7, with 18 bases in between. CDR3 sequence (DNA): TGTGCCAGCAGTCCGACAGGAAGCCCGTATAATGAGCAGTTCTTC. This encodes CASSPTGSPYNEQFF.

The sample holds a few counts of this clonotype. The chain recombines TRBV9 with TRBJ2-7; maybe TRBD2 (5 bases). Germline-derived CDR1 and CDR2 are SGDLS and YYNGEE. V lost 0 bases and J lost 7, with 20 bases in between. The CDR3 is 16 amino acids. CDR3 loop: CASSVAGQRLPEEQYF. The CDR3 nucleotides read TGTGCCAGCAGCGTAGCTGGTCAGCGGTTGCCGGAGGAGCAGTACTTC.

The genes are TRBV4-2 and TRBJ2-1; 8 nucleotides match TRBD2. V was pared by 1 base and J by 2 bases, with 10 bases of the junction left unmatched. Germline CDR1 LGHNA, CDR2 YNFKEQ. The CDR3 loop spans 18 amino acids. In DNA, the CDR3 is TGTGCCAGCAGCCAAGCGGCTAGCGGGCTTGGGACCTACAATGAGCAGTTCTTC. Protein sequence: CASSQAASGLGTYNEQFF.

This clonotype has more than one count but fewer than ten. For the CDR3, the DNA is TGTGCCAGCAGCCAACCCCCGACAGGGGACACTGAAGCTTTCTTT. As protein: CASSQPPTGDTEAFF. This chain connects TRBV4-2 to TRBJ1-1; 8 bases align to TRBD1. The V gene end was trimmed by 2 bases and the J gene end by 3 bases; junction bases not matched to a gene: 5. There are 15 residues in the CDR3. Germline V gene lookup returns CDR1 LGHNA and CDR2 YNFKEQ.

This clonotype has more than one count but fewer than ten. The CDR3 sequence: CASSEQDGTDTQYF. CDR3 in DNA: TGTGCCAGCAGTGAACAGGATGGCACAGATACGCAGTATTTT. The chain employs TRBV25-1 and TRBJ2-3; D gene ambiguous. Germline CDR1 MGHDK, CDR2 SYGVNS. The CDR3 loop spans 14 amino acids. V was clipped by 2 bases and J by 1 base, with 7 bases between them.

This clonotype was counted only a few times. V and J are TRBV5-1 and TRBJ1-2; D gene ambiguous. CDR3 length equals 14 residues. V lost 3 bases to trimming and J lost 0 bases, with 9 bases between them. Germline V gene data show CDR1 as SGHRS and CDR2 as YFSETQ. CDR3 region: CASSYDGANYGYTF. The CDR3 DNA is TGCGCCAGCAGCTATGACGGAGCTAACTATGGCTACACCTTC.

The chain recombines TRBV3-1 with TRBJ2-1, with 9 nucleotides matching TRBD2. The CDR3 runs to 15 residues. Germline-derived CDR1 and CDR2 are LGHDT and YNNKEL (reference sequence). Germline trimming cut 6 bases from V and 7 bases from J; bases unmatched to any gene: 10. CDR3 DNA: TGTGCCAGCAGAAGAGGGGCGGGAGGGTATAATGAGCAGTTCTTC. Its translation: CASRRGAGGYNEQFF.

This clonotype has more than one count but fewer than ten. V and J are TRBV3-1 and TRBJ2-5; 13 positions agree with TRBD2. Germline V lookup: CDR1 LGHDT, CDR2 YNNKEL (reference sequence). Unmatched junction bases numbered 2, after V lost 1 base and J lost 0 bases. The CDR3 totals 17 residues. The CDR3 DNA reads as TGTGCCAGCAGCCAAGCGACTAGCGGGAGGTACCAAGAGACCCAGTACTTC. It codes for CASSQATSGRYQETQYF.

This clonotype has a count of ten or more. V and J are TRBV20-1 and TRBJ2-1, with D perhaps matching TRBD2 (5 bases). The germline CDR1 and CDR2 sequences are DFQATT and SNEGSKA (reference sequence). This CDR3 is 13 amino acids long. Trimming took off 0 bases at V and 9 bases at J, with 12 bases between the two ends. This CDR3 reads CSARDPGIPEQFF. The CDR3 region has the DNA TGCAGTGCTAGAGATCCGGGGATCCCTGAGCAGTTCTTC.

This clonotype has a count of ten or more. The rearrangement links TRBV7-9 to TRBJ1-1, with no clear D. V lost 9 bases and J lost 0, with 14 bases in between. The CDR3 extends over 14 amino acids. Germline assignment: CDR1 SEHNR and CDR2 FQNEAQ (reference sequence). In DNA, the CDR3 is TGTGCCAGTGCGGACGGGGATATGAACACTGAAGCTTTCTTT. Protein product: CASADGDMNTEAFF. The variable domain in full, completed from reference TRBV7-9 and TRBJ1-1, reads DTGVSQNPRHKITKRGQNVTFRCDPISEHNRLYWYRQTLGQGPEFLTYFQNEAQLEKSRLLSDRFSAERPKGSFSTLEIQRTEQGDSAMYLCASADGDMNTEAFFGQGTRLTVV.

This clonotype showed up many times. The chain combines TRBV5-1 with TRBJ2-1; 8 bases are shared with TRBD1. CDR1 and CDR2 from the germline V gene are SGHRS and YFSETQ. V trimming: 8 bases; J trimming: 7 bases; junction bases outside the gene matches: 8. There are 13 residues in the CDR3. Written as DNA, the CDR3 is TGCGCCAGTCACAAGACAGGGGCGAATGAGCAGTTCTTC. This encodes CASHKTGANEQFF. Full variable domain (rest looked up from reference TRBV5-1 and TRBJ2-1): KAGVTQTPRYLIKTRGQQVTLSCSPISGHRSVSWYQQTPGQGLQFLFEYFSETQRNKGNFPGRFSGRQFSNSRSEMNVSTLELGDSALYLCASHKTGANEQFFGPGTRLTVL.

The table lists this clonotype with many counts. This sequence joins TRBV5-1 and TRBJ2-7; D unresolved. CDR1 is SGHRS and CDR2 is YFSETQ in the germline V gene. Trimming cost V 4 bases and J 0 bases, with 11 bases left between them. This CDR3 has 14 amino acids. CDR3 DNA sequence: TGCGCCAGCAGCCTTTACCGGAGCTCCTACGAGCAGTACTTC. It encodes CASSLYRSSYEQYF.

The sample holds many counts of this clonotype. The J gene is TRBJ2-1, the V gene TRBV2; D is possibly TRBD1 (5 bases). CDR3 length equals 14 residues. V lost 6 bases, J lost 0 bases, and 9 bases lay in between. Germline loops: CDR1 SNHLY, CDR2 FYNNEI. CDR3 sequence reads: CASRTDSSYNEQFF. DNA of the CDR3: TGTGCCAGCAGGACAGATAGCTCCTACAATGAGCAGTTCTTC. The full variable domain, its missing parts supplied by reference TRBV2 and TRBJ2-1, is EPEVTQTPSHQVTQMGQEVILRCVPISNHLYFYWYRQILGQKVEFLVSFYNNEISEKSEIFDDQFSVERPDGSNFTLKIRSTKLEDSAMYFCASRTDSSYNEQFFGPGTRLTVL.